This T cell receptor (beta chain) is from a study of control samples from healthy donors and cancer patients. The CDR3 is made up of 13 amino acids. V was clipped by 3 bases and J by 4 bases, with 9 bases between them. The data were produced by immunoSEQ multiplex PCR, yet TCRdb's version contains in-frame clones alone and is incomplete. Its clone listing holds 150,000 to 200,000 clones. This chain joins TRBV12-3 or TRBV12-4 and TRBJ1-2; D is ambiguous. The TCR was taken from a woman aged 25-40 years in good health. The source material was blood. Here the CDR3 reads CASSFLGGYGYTF. Written as DNA, the CDR3 is TGTGCCAGCAGTTTCTTAGGTGGCTATGGCTACACCTTC.